The 25 T cell receptor beta chains reported below all come from one sample, sequenced in a study of CD8+ T cells in alopecia areata. Treatment: oral pan-JAK inhibitor, 5-10 mg twice daily. Extracted RNA was reverse transcribed, and the resulting cDNA served as sequencing template. The protocol was immunoSEQ multiplex PCR, while the TCRdb copy is restricted to in-frame clones and leaves out a portion. The sample has a few hundred thousand clones; about 50% are singletons. Sequencing used CD4+ T cells sorted from blood, obtained at week 4, from a patient treated with tofacitinib. All receptors come from a human donor with alopecia areata.

This clone was found a few times. The V and J genes are TRBV5-4 and TRBJ2-1; D is undetermined. The CDR3 is 15 residues long. The germline gives CDR1 SGHNT, CDR2 YYREEE (reference sequence). V gave up 0 bases and J gave up 0 bases, with 7 bases separating them. The CDR3 DNA is TGTGCCAGCAGCTTGGACAGAGTCTCCTACAATGAGCAGTTCTTC. It yields the protein CASSLDRVSYNEQFF. The full variable domain, in which reference TRBV5-4 and TRBJ2-1 provide the parts outside the CDR3, is ETGVTQSPTHLIKTRGQQVTLRCSSQSGHNTVSWYQQALGQGPQFIFQYYREEENGRGNFPPRFSGLQFPNYSSELNVNALELDDSALYLCASSLDRVSYNEQFFGPGTRLTVL.

This clone was seen a handful of times. V gene TRBV19 combines with J gene TRBJ1-1; the match to TRBD1 covers 7 bases. Germline lookup yields CDR1 LNHDA and CDR2 SQIVND (reference sequence). The CDR3 totals 14 residues. J gave up 1 base and V 4 bases, and 3 bases lay outside the gene matches. The CDR3 nucleotides read TGTGCCAGTAGTAGAGACAGGGCGAACACTGAAGCTTTCTTT. This gives the protein CASSRDRANTEAFF.

The chain uses TRBV9 and TRBJ2-3; D is ambiguous. The germline V gene has CDR1 SGDLS and CDR2 YYNGEE. Trimming removed 0 bases from V and 4 bases from J, with 9 bases in between. The CDR3 has 14 residues. The CDR3: CASSVGVRPDTQYF. In nucleotides, the CDR3 is TGTGCCAGCAGCGTAGGGGTCAGACCAGATACGCAGTATTTT.

The chain employs TRBV23-1 and TRBJ1-1; D may be TRBD1 (5 bases). TRBV23-1 is an ORF; its function is uncertain. The CDR3 has 20 amino acids. Trimming pared 3 bases from V and 2 bases from J, leaving 28 bases between. This CDR3 reads CASSHNCPGPNHNFNTEAFF. The CDR3 DNA reads as TGCGCCAGCAGTCATAACTGCCCGGGACCAAACCATAACTTTAACACTGAAGCTTTCTTT.

V usage is TRBV9 and J usage is TRBJ2-5; 9 bases align to TRBD2. Per germline, CDR1 SGDLS and CDR2 YYNGEE. This CDR3 spans 16 amino acids. V was pared by 0 bases and J by 0 bases, with 3 bases of the junction left unmatched. In DNA, the CDR3 is TGTGCCAGCAGCGTAGCCGCGGGGGGGAACCAAGAGACCCAGTACTTC. As protein: CASSVAAGGNQETQYF. Based on the CDR3 plus reference TRBV9 and TRBJ2-5, the full variable domain is DSGVTQTPKHLITATGQRVTLRCSPRSGDLSVYWYQQSLDQGLQFLIQYYNGEERAKGNILERFSAQQFPDLHSELNLSSLELGDSALYFCASSVAAGGNQETQYFGPGTRLLVL.

J is TRBJ2-7 and V is TRBV7-6; D is unresolved. Per germline, CDR1 SGHVS and CDR2 FNYEAQ. The CDR3 has 13 amino acids. Between the trimmed V and J ends, which lost 0 bases and 3 bases, there was a span of 6 bases. CDR3 loop: CASSLAGSYEQYF. CDR3 sequence (DNA): TGTGCCAGCAGCTTAGCAGGCAGCTACGAGCAGTACTTC.

The J gene is TRBJ2-7, the V gene TRBV29-1; D perhaps matches TRBD1 (5 bases). The V gene lost 6 bases and the J gene lost 2 bases, with 11 bases spanning the gap. CDR3 length: 12 amino acids. Germline lookup yields CDR1 SQVTM and CDR2 ANQGSEA. CDR3: CSVNTGAYEQYF. The CDR3, as DNA: TGCAGCGTGAACACAGGTGCCTACGAGCAGTACTTC.

About this clone: The identical CDR3 is also encoded by other nucleotide sequences in the sample. The chain carries TRBV2 and TRBJ2-6, with D possibly matching TRBD2 (6 bases). Trimming pared 7 bases from V and 0 bases from J, leaving 13 bases between. This CDR3 is built from 16 residues. Germline lookup yields CDR1 SNHLY and CDR2 FYNNEI. This CDR3 is CASTAGRDSGANVLTF. CDR3 in DNA: TGTGCCAGCACGGCGGGGCGTGACTCTGGGGCCAACGTCCTGACTTTC.

This clone was detected only a few times. This may be a read error, as it is one base from a much larger clone. Different DNA sequences within this sample yield the same CDR3. The chain combines TRBV18 with TRBJ2-1, with 11 bases fitting TRBD2. CDR1 is KGHSH and CDR2 is LQKENI in the germline V gene. The CDR3 runs to 18 residues. CDR3: CASSPRAPSGGTYNEQFF. The CDR3 DNA follows: TGTGCCAGCTCGCCACGAGCCCCTAGCGGGGGGACATACAATGAGCAGTTCTTC.

This clone was seen a single time. The same CDR3 arises from other DNA sequences in this sample as well. The chain carries TRBV5-1 and TRBJ2-7; D not resolved. Trimming took off 0 bases at V and 1 base at J, with 11 bases between the two ends. CDR1 and CDR2 from the germline V gene are SGHRS and YFSETQ. The CDR3 sequence is 15 residues long. The CDR3 here is CASSLEGQLSYEQYF. The CDR3 DNA reads as TGCGCCAGCAGCTTGGAAGGTCAGCTTTCCTACGAGCAGTACTTC.

Notes on this clone: Other nucleotide sequences from this sample produce the same CDR3. The rearrangement joins TRBV5-1 to TRBJ2-5, with D maybe TRBD1 (5 bases). From germline, CDR1 is SGHRS and CDR2 YFSETQ. This CDR3 contains 13 residues. V lost 4 bases, J lost 2 bases, and 9 bases lay in between. The CDR3 spells CASSKTDQETQYF. In DNA, the CDR3 is TGCGCCAGCAGCAAGACAGATCAAGAGACCCAGTACTTC.

This chain uses TRBV5-6 with TRBJ1-2; the match to TRBD1 covers 7 bases. CDR3 length equals 14 residues. In germline, CDR1 is SGHDT, CDR2 YYEEEE. V dropped 2 bases and J dropped 6; count of bases not matched to a gene: 7. The CDR3: CASSFPGQKDGYTF. CDR3 DNA sequence: TGTGCCAGCAGCTTTCCGGGACAGAAGGATGGCTACACCTTC.

This clone came up a few times. The V and J genes are TRBV11-2 and TRBJ2-2, with 10 nucleotides matching TRBD1. Germline V CDR1 and CDR2: SGHAT, FQNNGV. The V segment lost 7 bases and the J segment 6 bases; nucleotides outside the gene matches: 14. The length of the CDR3 is 17 residues. CDR3 nucleotide sequence: TGTGCCAGCACCAGAGTCCCGGGACAGGGGTCCCCCGGGGAGCTGTTTTTT. As protein: CASTRVPGQGSPGELFF. Variable domain in full (rest from reference TRBV11-2 and TRBJ2-2): EAGVAQSPRYKIIEKRQSVAFWCNPISGHATLYWYQQILGQGPKLLIQFQNNGVVDDSQLPKDRFSAERLKGVDSTLKIQPAKLEDSAVYLCASTRVPGQGSPGELFFGEGSRLTVL.

There are a few counts of this clone. The chain uses TRBV29-1 and TRBJ2-1; no clear D. Germline CDR1 is SQVTM and CDR2 is ANQGSEA. Trimming removed 3 bases at V and 0 bases at J, with 6 bases between. The CDR3 runs 13 residues. The CDR3 DNA reads TGCAGCGTTGATGATCGCTCCTACAATGAGCAGTTCTTC. Protein: CSVDDRSYNEQFF.

In its sample, this clone was seen a few times. This chain links TRBV29-1 with TRBJ1-1; D gene ambiguous. The CDR3 length is 11 residues. V lost 8 bases and J 1 base, leaving 8 bases between the germline ends. Germline assignment: CDR1 SQVTM and CDR2 ANQGSEA. The CDR3 DNA follows: TGCAGCTTCAAGGGGAACACTGAAGCTTTCTTT. Translation: CSFKGNTEAFF.

A few counts support this clone. The chain couples TRBV7-2 to TRBJ2-3; 7 bases line up with TRBD2. The CDR3 is 18 amino acids. The germline V gene encodes CDR1 SGHTA and CDR2 FQGNSA. After removal of 1 base from V and 2 bases from J, the junction contained 12 bases not matched to a gene. The CDR3 spells CASSLGSGAGHITDTQYF. Here the CDR3 DNA reads TGTGCCAGCAGCTTAGGGAGCGGGGCGGGGCACATCACAGATACGCAGTATTTT.

The chain joins TRBV29-1 to TRBJ2-5; D remains unclear. The germline V gene encodes CDR1 SQVTM and CDR2 ANQGSEA. CDR3 size: 12 residues. Trimming pared 6 bases from V and 5 bases from J, leaving 13 bases between. CDR3 sequence reads: CSVLPGPETQYF. The CDR3 DNA is TGCAGCGTCCTACCCGGACCGGAGACCCAGTACTTC.

This clone was counted between two and nine times. V is TRBV19 and J is TRBJ1-5; D is undetermined. The CDR3 sequence is 13 residues long. Trimming removed 0 bases from V and 6 bases from J, with 6 bases in between. Germline CDR1 LNHDA, CDR2 SQIVND (reference sequence). DNA for the CDR3: TGTGCCAGTAGTATAGATCAGATTCAGCCCCAGCATTTT. It specifies CASSIDQIQPQHF.

The rearrangement uses TRBV19 and TRBJ2-2; D is possibly TRBD2 (6 bases). Trimming took off 6 bases at V and 4 bases at J, with 18 bases between the two ends. The CDR3 is 16 amino acids. The germline CDR1 and CDR2 sequences are LNHDA and SQIVND (reference sequence). Written as DNA, the CDR3 is TGTGCCAGTAGCCGAATAGGAGGGGAGCGCACCGGGGAGCTGTTTTTT. Encoded protein: CASSRIGGERTGELFF.

This clone has more than one count but fewer than ten. The J gene is TRBJ2-3, the V gene TRBV14; 9 bases align to TRBD2. This CDR3 has 15 residues. Per the germline V gene, CDR1 is SGHDN and CDR2 is FVKESK. V shed 2 bases, J shed 7 bases, and the junction held 7 bases outside the gene matches. CDR3 amino acids: CASSQQRGERNTQYF. The CDR3 DNA follows: TGTGCCAGCAGCCAACAGCGGGGGGAACGGAATACGCAGTATTTT.

This clone has only one observation. This rearrangement joins TRBV5-1 to TRBJ2-1, with 12 bases matching TRBD2. CDR3 length equals 16 residues. The germline gives CDR1 SGHRS, CDR2 YFSETQ. V lost 0 bases, J lost 10 bases, and 8 bases stayed unmatched. In nucleotides, the CDR3 is TGCGCCAGCAGCTTGGGAACTAGCGGGGGGCCAAGGGAGCAGTTCTTC. Protein product: CASSLGTSGGPREQFF.

This clone was counted only a few times. The rearrangement uses TRBV27 and TRBJ1-6, with D perhaps matching TRBD1 (6 bases). V was pared by 7 bases and J by 7 bases, with 20 bases between. CDR3 length equals 16 residues. Germline values: CDR1 MNHEY, CDR2 SMNVEV (reference sequence). CDR3 DNA sequence: TGTGCCAGCACCTCATTACAGGGAGCGGAAAATTCACCCCTCCACTTT. This codes for CASTSLQGAENSPLHF.

This clone has only one observation. The chain recombines TRBV29-1 with TRBJ1-1; weak D call: TRBD1 (6 bases). CDR3 length: 13 residues. Trimming shortened V by 3 bases and J by 1 base, and 9 bases separated the two germline ends. The germline CDR1 and CDR2 sequences are SQVTM and ANQGSEA. CDR3 in DNA: TGCAGCGTTGACCAGGGGAGGAACACTGAAGCTTTCTTT. It encodes CSVDQGRNTEAFF.

This chain links TRBV5-1 with TRBJ2-2; the match to TRBD1 covers 10 bases. This CDR3 has 15 amino acids. Germline CDR1 reads SGHRS; CDR2 reads YFSETQ. Unmatched junction bases numbered 7, after V lost 7 bases and J lost 4 bases. The CDR3 sequence is CASLSGQGTTGELFF. The CDR3 DNA reads TGCGCCAGCCTTTCGGGACAGGGGACCACCGGGGAGCTGTTTTTT.

V and J are TRBV19 and TRBJ1-6, with TRBD1 identical over 7 bases. From germline, CDR1 is LNHDA and CDR2 SQIVND (reference sequence). Trimming took 4 bases from V and 8 from J; bases not matched to a gene: 11. There are 16 residues in the CDR3. The CDR3 DNA sequence: TGTGCCAGTAGTACTGGATGGACAGGCGAGGATTCACCCCTCCACTTT. Its protein product is CASSTGWTGEDSPLHF. Together with reference TRBV19 and TRBJ1-6, the CDR3 gives the full variable domain: DGGITQSPKYLFRKEGQNVTLSCEQNLNHDAMYWYRQDPGQGLRLIYYSQIVNDFQKGDIAEGYSVSREKKESFPLTVTSAQKNPTAFYLCASSTGWTGEDSPLHFGNGTRLTVT.